These 27 T cell receptor beta chains share one sample of origin, sequenced in a study of shared clonotypes between healthy human individuals. Positively selected for CCR7, the CD45RO-negative cells used as naive CD8 cells excluded terminally differentiated effector memory CD45RA+ cells. The repertoire was sequenced with immunoSEQ multiplex PCR; TCRdb's copy has only in-frame clones and lacks some. This sample has some 2.1 million clones, with 85% to 95% found just once. The sample consisted of naive CD8+ T cells sorted from blood. These receptors were collected from a man aged 18 to 30 in good health.

The genes are TRBV6-8 and TRBJ2-3; 7 nucleotides match TRBD2. Germline loops: CDR1 MNHGY, CDR2 SAAAGT. Trimming at V came to 0 bases and at J to 1 base, leaving 7 bases not matched to a gene. The CDR3 totals 17 residues. Written as DNA, the CDR3 is TGTGCCAGCAGTTACTCGAAGTCTAGCGGCGGCACAGATACGCAGTATTTT. Protein sequence: CASSYSKSSGGTDTQYF.

The genes are TRBV7-9 and TRBJ2-3; 8 bases line up with TRBD1. Germline V lookup: CDR1 SEHNR, CDR2 FQNEAQ (reference sequence). CDR3 length equals 16 residues. V was pared by 4 bases and J by 1 base, with 7 bases of the junction left unmatched. CDR3 region: CASSSPETGGTDTQYF. In nucleotides, the CDR3 is TGTGCCAGCAGCTCGCCGGAGACAGGGGGCACAGATACGCAGTATTTT.

V and J are TRBV29-1 and TRBJ2-7; TRBD2 agrees at 10 bases. This CDR3 region has 13 residues. The germline CDR1 and CDR2 sequences are SQVTM and ANQGSEA. Trimming removed 3 bases from V and 6 bases from J; junction bases left unmatched: 5. The CDR3 DNA reads TGCAGCGTTGAGGCTAGCGGGAGCGGCGAGCAGTACTTC. Protein product: CSVEASGSGEQYF.

The sample holds many counts of this clone. The same CDR3 is also encoded by other DNA sequences in this sample. The CDR3 nucleotides are TGTGCCAGCAGACAGGACAGGGGGCGCGACGACGAGCAGTACTTC. The encoded protein is CASRQDRGRDDEQYF. The chain carries TRBV6-1 and TRBJ2-7, with TRBD1 identical over 11 bases. The germline gives CDR1 MNHNS, CDR2 SASEGT. This CDR3 is 15 amino acids long. J was trimmed by 5 bases and V by 6 bases; bases with no gene match: 9.

V and J are TRBV9 and TRBJ2-5; D is tentatively TRBD1 or TRBD2 (6 bases each). Germline V gives CDR1 SGDLS, CDR2 YYNGEE. The V gene lost 0 bases and the J gene lost 5 bases, with 17 bases spanning the gap. The CDR3 length is 16 residues. CDR3: CASSVEGGGLMETQYF. The CDR3 nucleotides read TGTGCCAGCAGCGTAGAAGGGGGAGGCTTGATGGAGACCCAGTACTTC.

The chain couples TRBV6-1 to TRBJ2-7; D not resolved. There are 14 residues in the CDR3. Germline loops: CDR1 MNHNS, CDR2 SASEGT. The ends were cut back, 3 bases at V and 2 bases at J, with 11 bases in the middle. The CDR3 is CASSDWLNTYEQYF. In DNA form, the CDR3 reads TGTGCCAGCAGTGATTGGTTGAACACCTACGAGCAGTACTTC.

CDR3 in amino acids: CASSTGLADYQETQYF. CDR3 bases: TGTGCCAGCAGCACGGGACTAGCGGACTACCAAGAGACCCAGTACTTC. The J gene is TRBJ2-5, the V gene TRBV7-9, with 11 bases lining up with TRBD2. The CDR3 consists of 16 residues. J lost 0 bases, V lost 5 bases, and 5 bases had no gene match. Germline CDR1 is SEHNR and CDR2 is FQNEAQ (reference sequence). Supplemented by reference TRBV7-9 and TRBJ2-5, the full variable domain reads DTGVSQNPRHKITKRGQNVTFRCDPISEHNRLYWYRQTLGQGPEFLTYFQNEAQLEKSRLLSDRFSAERPKGSFSTLEIQRTEQGDSAMYLCASSTGLADYQETQYFGPGTRLLVL.

The chain couples TRBV12-5 to TRBJ1-2; D might be TRBD1 (6 bases). Trimming took 1 base from V and 4 from J, leaving 16 bases between them. The CDR3 runs to 16 residues. CDR1 and CDR2 (germline): LGHNT, FRNRAP. The CDR3 loop reads CASGLDSRGRSYGYTF. The DNA of the CDR3 is TGTGCTAGTGGTTTGGACTCCAGGGGAAGGAGCTATGGCTACACCTTC. The full variable domain, with the rest looked up from reference TRBV12-5 and TRBJ1-2, is DARVTQTPRHKVTEMGQEVTMRCQPILGHNTVFWYRQTMMQGLELLAYFRNRAPLDDSGMPKDRFSAEMPDATLATLKIQPSEPRDSAVYFCASGLDSRGRSYGYTFGSGTRLTVV.

V is TRBV2 and J is TRBJ2-5, with 9 bases fitting TRBD2. Looked up from germline, CDR1 is SNHLY and CDR2 is FYNNEI. The CDR3 is made up of 16 amino acids. J was trimmed by 5 bases and V by 2 bases; bases with no gene match: 9. CDR3 amino acids: CASSERGGGAPETQYF. CDR3 sequence (DNA): TGTGCCAGCAGTGAACGGGGCGGGGGGGCCCCGGAGACCCAGTACTTC.

J is TRBJ1-1 and V is TRBV2; 7 bases map to TRBD1. The length of the CDR3 is 12 residues. Germline V gene sequence: CDR1 SNHLY, CDR2 FYNNEI. With V trimmed by 6 bases and J by 6 bases, 4 bases remained unmatched. The CDR3 DNA reads as TGTGCCAGCAGCGCCGGGACAGCTGAAGCTTTCTTT. It is translated as CASSAGTAEAFF.

The chain links TRBV11-3 to TRBJ1-1; D is ambiguous. From germline, CDR1 is SGHNT and CDR2 YENEEA. V lost 1 base and J 4 bases, leaving 13 bases between the germline ends. The CDR3 extends over 15 amino acids. The CDR3 region is CASSLGSAGSTEAFF. In DNA, the CDR3 is TGTGCCAGCAGCTTAGGCTCGGCAGGAAGCACTGAAGCTTTCTTT.

This chain joins TRBV5-4 and TRBJ2-1; D ambiguous. Per the germline V gene, CDR1 is SGHNT and CDR2 is YYREEE (reference sequence). V was shortened by 5 bases and J by 0 bases, with 15 bases between the two germline ends. The CDR3 loop spans 16 amino acids. This CDR3 is CASSFPVATSYNEQFF. DNA of the CDR3: TGTGCCAGCAGTTTCCCCGTAGCTACCTCCTACAATGAGCAGTTCTTC.

The chain is built from TRBV5-6 and TRBJ2-3; the D is unclear. Trimming removed 0 bases from V and 1 base from J, with 6 bases in between. CDR1 SGHDT and CDR2 YYEEEE come from the germline V gene. CDR3 length: 14 amino acids. This CDR3 reads CASSLGSGTDTQYF. The CDR3 bases are TGTGCCAGCAGCTTGGGGTCGGGCACAGATACGCAGTATTTT.

This clone was seen only once. This chain joins TRBV30 and TRBJ2-5; no definite D call. The CDR3 spans 13 residues. The V end lost 2 bases, the J end lost 1 base, and 8 bases lay between the germline ends. The V gene's germline CDR1 is GTSNPN and CDR2 SVGIG (reference sequence). Here the CDR3 reads CAWSRMSQETQYF. The CDR3 nucleotides read TGTGCCTGGAGTCGGATGAGCCAAGAGACCCAGTACTTC. Complete variable domain (other parts from reference TRBV30 and TRBJ2-5): SQTIHQWPATLVQPVGSPLSLECTVEGTSNPNLYWYRQAAGRGLQLLFYSVGIGQISSEVPQNLSASRPQDRQFILSSKKLLLSDSGFYLCAWSRMSQETQYFGPGTRLLVL.

The gene calls are TRBV9 and TRBJ1-2; perhaps TRBD1 as D (6 bases). Looked up from germline, CDR1 is SGDLS and CDR2 is YYNGEE. Trimming took off 3 bases at V and 3 bases at J, with 15 bases between the two ends. The CDR3 extends over 15 amino acids. The CDR3 region is CASSASQTGHYGYTF. Here the CDR3 DNA reads TGTGCCAGCAGCGCTAGCCAGACAGGCCACTATGGCTACACCTTC.

The V gene is TRBV6-6, the J gene TRBJ1-4; tentative D call: TRBD1 (6 bases). From germline, CDR1 is MNHNY and CDR2 SVGAGI (reference sequence). The CDR3 extends over 14 amino acids. With 4 bases removed from V and 8 bases from J, the gap between germline ends came to 14 bases. CDR3 DNA: TGTGCCAGCAGTTTAACGTCCGGGACAGAAAAACTGTTTTTT. Translation gives CASSLTSGTEKLFF.

The chain combines TRBV7-9 with TRBJ1-6; D gene uncertain. The CDR3 is 15 amino acids. Per the germline V gene, CDR1 is SEHNR and CDR2 is FQNEAQ (reference sequence). The V and J ends lost 1 base and 7 bases respectively, with 11 bases between them. This chain's CDR3 is CASSLVGDLNSPLHF. Here the CDR3 DNA reads TGTGCCAGCAGCTTAGTGGGAGACCTGAATTCACCCCTCCACTTT.

The gene calls are TRBV15 and TRBJ2-7, with TRBD1 matching over 8 bases. There are 15 residues in the CDR3. The V gene end was trimmed by 3 bases and the J gene end by 2 bases; junction bases not matched to a gene: 6. Germline-derived CDR1 and CDR2 are LNHNV and YYDKDF (reference sequence). The CDR3 loop is CATSRTGEGAYEQYF. The CDR3 nucleotides are TGTGCCACCAGCAGGACAGGGGAAGGGGCCTACGAGCAGTACTTC.

The chain recombines TRBV6-1 with TRBJ1-5; D may be TRBD1 (5 bases). The CDR3 consists of 15 residues. Trimming removed 1 base from V and 8 bases from J, with 15 bases in between. Germline V gives CDR1 MNHNS, CDR2 SASEGT. The CDR3 spells CASSEEGTGREPQHF. DNA of the CDR3: TGTGCCAGCAGTGAAGAAGGGACTGGGAGAGAGCCCCAGCATTTT.

V and J are TRBV5-1 and TRBJ2-7; TRBD2 matches at 8 bases. V was pared by 4 bases and J by 3 bases, with 12 bases of the junction left unmatched. The CDR3 has 16 amino acids. Germline V gene sequence: CDR1 SGHRS, CDR2 YFSETQ. Here the CDR3 DNA reads TGCGCCAGCAGCGGAAACGGGGCGGCGGGAGGCTACGAGCAGTACTTC. It yields the protein CASSGNGAAGGYEQYF.

V and J are TRBV6-1 and TRBJ2-7; D is perhaps TRBD1 (6 bases). From germline, CDR1 is MNHNS and CDR2 SASEGT. This CDR3 region has 14 residues. V dropped 3 bases and J dropped 3 bases, with 12 bases sitting between them. DNA for the CDR3: TGTGCCAGCAGTGATCCTTACAGGGACTACGAGCAGTACTTC. Its translation is CASSDPYRDYEQYF.

Worth noting for this clone: Other nucleotide sequences in the sample specify the same CDR3. The genes are TRBV5-1 and TRBJ1-4, with D unclear. Trimming took off 1 base at V and 0 bases at J, with 7 bases between the two ends. Per germline, CDR1 SGHRS and CDR2 YFSETQ. The CDR3 is made up of 15 amino acids. CDR3 DNA sequence: TGCGCCAGCAGCTTGAACGCAGCAACTAATGAAAAACTGTTTTTT. Amino acids: CASSLNAATNEKLFF.

The V and J genes are TRBV27 and TRBJ2-7; D is possibly TRBD2 (5 bases). The V end lost 5 bases, the J end lost 4 bases, and 21 bases lay between the germline ends. CDR1 and CDR2 from the germline V gene are MNHEY and SMNVEV (reference sequence). The CDR3 is 16 amino acids. In DNA, the CDR3 is TGTGCCAGCAGTCCCCTGAGCGGCAGATCTCCTTACGAGCAGTACTTC. Translating gives CASSPLSGRSPYEQYF.

The count of this clone is one. The V gene is TRBV19, the J gene TRBJ2-3; 9 bases are a match to TRBD2. From germline, CDR1 is LNHDA and CDR2 SQIVND (reference sequence). V was pared by 9 bases and J by 6 bases, with 13 bases of the junction left unmatched. The length of the CDR3 is 15 residues. CDR3 nucleotide sequence: TGTGCCAGCCAAGTTGGCGGGGGGGCGAAGGATACGCAGTATTTT. Its translation: CASQVGGGAKDTQYF.

The chain carries TRBV5-1 and TRBJ2-1, with D tentatively TRBD1 (5 bases). Germline CDR1 and CDR2: SGHRS and YFSETQ. The CDR3 is 15 residues long. V lost 4 bases, J lost 0 bases, and 11 bases lay in between. The CDR3 loop reads CASSRDSSSYNEQFF. The CDR3 region has the DNA TGCGCCAGCAGCCGAGACAGTAGCTCCTACAATGAGCAGTTCTTC.

This clone was detected once. V is TRBV7-2 and J is TRBJ2-5; TRBD2 aligns across 8 bases. Germline V gene lookup returns CDR1 SGHTA and CDR2 FQGNSA. The CDR3 sequence is 14 residues long. V was pared by 3 bases and J by 2 bases, with 2 bases of the junction left unmatched. The CDR3 coding sequence is TGTGCCAGCAGCTTGCGGGAGGCGCAAGAGACCCAGTACTTC. Translated: CASSLREAQETQYF. The full variable domain, with the rest looked up from reference TRBV7-2 and TRBJ2-5, is GAGVSQSPSNKVTEKGKDVELRCDPISGHTALYWYRQSLGQGLEFLIYFQGNSAPDKSGLPSDRFSAERTGGSVSTLTIQRTQQEDSAVYLCASSLREAQETQYFGPGTRLLVL.

V gene TRBV5-1 combines with J gene TRBJ2-7; the match to TRBD2 covers 7 bases. The CDR3 is made up of 14 amino acids. From germline, CDR1 is SGHRS and CDR2 YFSETQ. The ends lost 2 bases at V and 3 bases at J; junction bases unmatched: 5. The CDR3 region is CASSLRGVGYEQYF. The CDR3 DNA follows: TGCGCCAGCAGCTTACGGGGGGTCGGCTACGAGCAGTACTTC.